Listed below are T cell receptor beta chains from one sample, sequenced in a study of beta chain features in type 1 diabetes. Using immunoSEQ multiplex PCR, the repertoire was profiled, and TCRdb retains in-frame clones only, with some absent. The sample lists 310,000 or so clones, approximately 8.2% seen once, with less than 0.45% in the top ten. Sequencing was done on a sample of central memory CD4+ T cells from blood. The receptors stem from a woman aged 18 to 35 in good health. The CDR3 runs from the conserved cysteine through the conserved F or W. The D gene is left open where the match is weak. Not all rows give a size; the values are once, few, many and, for expanded clones, a class.

v_call	clone_size	j_call	d_call	cdr3_nt	cdr3_aa
TRBV5-1	few	TRBJ2-1	TRBD2	TGCGCCAGCAGCTTGAAGTCTAGCGGGAGGGCCACGAATGAGCAGTTCTTC	CASSLKSSGRATNEQFF
TRBV5-6	few	TRBJ1-5	.	TGTGCCAGCAGCGGCAGGGCAACCAATCAGCCCCAGCATTTT	CASSGRATNQPQHF
TRBV5-1	.	TRBJ1-5	.	TGCGCCAGCAGCTTGGGGCCGCGCGATCAGCCCCAGCATTTT	CASSLGPRDQPQHF
TRBV7-2	.	TRBJ1-1	.	TGTGCCAGCAGCCATCCTTTCCCCATGAACACTGAAGCTTTCTTT	CASSHPFPMNTEAFF
TRBV19	many	TRBJ1-1	.	TGTGCCAGTACCAACAGACAGAACACTGAAGCTTTCTTT	CASTNRQNTEAFF
TRBV7-2	few	TRBJ1-1	.	TGTGCCAGCACCTCGACCTGGGCGGATGAAGCTTTCTTT	CASTSTWADEAFF
TRBV28	few	TRBJ1-2	TRBD1	TGTGCCAGCAGGTGGACAGGGGGCTTTGGCTACACCTTC	CASRWTGGFGYTF
TRBV7-9	.	TRBJ2-7	.	TGTGCCAGCAGCCATCGGGAGTTAGACGAGCAGTACTTC	CASSHRELDEQYF
TRBV5-1	.	TRBJ1-4	.	TGCGCCAGCAACGACGCTCAGGGGCCTAATGAAAAACTGTTTTTT	CASNDAQGPNEKLFF
TRBV7-2	few	TRBJ2-1	.	TGTGCCAGCAGCTTAGACCCCCTGGGGGGCGGAGGTGAGCAGTTCTTC	CASSLDPLGGGGEQFF
TRBV4-1	few	TRBJ2-3	.	TGCGCCAGCAGCCAATGGCCTAGCGGCACAGATACGCAGTATTTT	CASSQWPSGTDTQYF
TRBV6-6	.	TRBJ2-1	TRBD1	TGTGCCATCAGCGTAGAGACAGGGGTTGAGCAGTTCTTC	CAISVETGVEQFF
TRBV18	.	TRBJ2-1	.	TGTGCCAGCTCACCGACTCGGGGGACGGGCTACAATGAGCAGTTCTTC	CASSPTRGTGYNEQFF
TRBV11-1	.	TRBJ2-3	TRBD2	TGTGCCAGCAGTCGGACTAGCGGGAGTGGCACAGATACGCAGTATTTT	CASSRTSGSGTDTQYF
TRBV11-2	.	TRBJ2-1	.	TGTGCCAGCAGCGATCTTCGGATGGGGAATGAGCAGTTCTTC	CASSDLRMGNEQFF
TRBV7-2	few	TRBJ2-7	TRBD1	TGTGCCAGCAGCCAAAAAGGACAGGGGACGTTTAACGAGCAGTACTTC	CASSQKGQGTFNEQYF
TRBV4-2	few	TRBJ2-6	TRBD1	TGTGCCAGCAGCCAGGTGACAGGGTCGTATTCTGGGGCCAACGTCCTGACTTTC	CASSQVTGSYSGANVLTF
TRBV7-9	once	TRBJ2-4	TRBD2	TGCGCCAGCAGCTTGATTAGCGGGAGCCGTGTCGAATTC	CASSLISGSRVEF
TRBV18	.	TRBJ2-7	.	TGTGCCAGCTCGGCGGGTAGCGGAAGCTCCTACGAGCAGTACTTC	CASSAGSGSSYEQYF
TRBV4-2	.	TRBJ2-2	.	TGTGCCAGCAGCCAAGACGAGGGCCGCACCGGGGAGCTGTTTTTT	CASSQDEGRTGELFF
TRBV4-3	.	TRBJ2-3	.	TGCGCCAGCAGCCAAGATCGCCGGGACCCCCTGGGAGATACGCAGTATTTT	CASSQDRRDPLGDTQYF
TRBV16	many	TRBJ1-2	.	TGTGCCAGCAGCCAATCGACAGCTGCCGGCTACACCTTC	CASSQSTAAGYTF
TRBV7-3	.	TRBJ2-3	.	TGTGCCAGCAGCCCGAGGACGGGGGGCGCAGATACGCAGTATTTT	CASSPRTGGADTQYF
TRBV2	.	TRBJ2-7	TRBD1	TGTGCCAGCAAGGGGACAGGGGGCTACGAGCAGTACTTC	CASKGTGGYEQYF
TRBV9	.	TRBJ2-2	TRBD2	TGTGCCAGCAGCGCTTATTTAGCGGGACCAACGAACACCGGGGAGCTGTTTTTT	CASSAYLAGPTNTGELFF
TRBV13	.	TRBJ1-1	.	TGTGCCAGCAGCCAAAGGGACCTTCCGAACACTGAAGCTTTCTTT	CASSQRDLPNTEAFF
TRBV5-5	few	TRBJ2-3	.	TGTGCCAGCAGCTTAGACACAGATACGCAGTATTTT	CASSLDTDTQYF
TRBV29-1	.	TRBJ1-1	.	TGCAGCGTCAGAGTGACCCAGAACACTGAAGCTTTCTTT	CSVRVTQNTEAFF
TRBV16	few	TRBJ1-3	.	TGTGCCAGCAGCCAACAGAGCTCTGGAAACACCATATATTTT	CASSQQSSGNTIYF
TRBV28	few	TRBJ2-7	.	TGTGCCAGCAGTTTAACGGCAGGGGCCGCGTACGAGCAGTACTTC	CASSLTAGAAYEQYF
TRBV14	few	TRBJ1-4	.	TGTGCCAGCAGCCCAATAGGCGGGAGCACTAATGAAAAACTGTTTTTT	CASSPIGGSTNEKLFF
TRBV6-5	.	TRBJ2-5	.	TGTGCCAGCTTGGGTCAGGGTCGTGGGACCCAGTACTTC	CASLGQGRGTQYF
TRBV15	few	TRBJ2-3	.	TGTGCCACCAGCAGAGAGGGGCAACCAGATACGCAGTATTTT	CATSREGQPDTQYF
TRBV5-6	.	TRBJ2-5	.	TGTGCCAGCAGCTCTATGAGAGGGTTACAAGAGACCCAGTACTTC	CASSSMRGLQETQYF
TRBV29-1	few	TRBJ1-5	TRBD1	TGCAGCGTTGCTCCGGACAGGCGCGAACTATCAGCCCAGCATTTT	CSVAPDRRELSAQHF
TRBV5-6	.	TRBJ1-1	TRBD1	TGTGCCAGCAGCTTCAGGACAGGGGCGTTGAACACTGAAGCTTTCTTT	CASSFRTGALNTEAFF
TRBV4-1	.	TRBJ2-3	TRBD2	TGCGCCAGCAGCCAAGGCCGGGAGGGCCTGCACACAGATACGCAGTATTTT	CASSQGREGLHTDTQYF
TRBV9	few	TRBJ1-1	TRBD1	TGTGCCAGCAGCTCCCAGGGGGCGCGCACTGAAGCTTTCTTT	CASSSQGARTEAFF
TRBV2	.	TRBJ2-2	TRBD2	TGTGCCAGCAGGGAGACTAGCGGGAGATTCACCGGGGAGCTGTTTTTT	CASRETSGRFTGELFF
TRBV29-1	.	TRBJ2-1	.	TGCAGCGTTGAATCAGGGCGGAATGAGCAGTTCTTC	CSVESGRNEQFF
TRBV13	.	TRBJ1-3	.	TGTGCCAGCAGCCGACTGGCGACAACGACCGGAAACACCATATATTTT	CASSRLATTTGNTIYF
TRBV2	.	TRBJ1-4	.	TGTGCCACCCGTCCCGGGACCCAGAATGAAAAACTGTTTTTT	CATRPGTQNEKLFF
TRBV28	.	TRBJ1-2	.	TGTGCCAGCAGCCCCTATGGCGGCCGAGGAAGCTACACCTTC	CASSPYGGRGSYTF
TRBV20-1	.	TRBJ1-1	.	TGCAGTGCTAGAGGTGTGGGGGGGGCTTTCTTT	CSARGVGGAFF
TRBV21-1	.	TRBJ2-7	.	TGTGCCAGCAGCGGACAGAACTACGAGCAGTACTTC	CASSGQNYEQYF